This TCR beta chain was documented in a study of blood T cell repertoires in COVID-19. On the study more broadly: Samples taken during acute and convalescent COVID-19 were collected in the United States, Italy and Spain. PBMCs, B-cell-depleted T cells, or T cells provided the cDNA or gDNA that made up the material.

Libraries were prepared by immunoSEQ multiplex PCR; TCRdb keeps only in-frame clonotypes and omits some of them. Here the sample spans 310,000 or so clones, 86% being singletons. Sequenced: peripheral blood. The TCR was taken from a woman aged 50 to 60 with acute or convalescent COVID-19.

The CDR3 loop is CASSLTGTGVQTQYF. Written as DNA, the CDR3 is TGTGCCAGCAGTTTAACCGGGACAGGGGTTCAGACCCAGTACTTC. V is TRBV28 and J is TRBJ2-5; 10 bases fit TRBD1. The CDR3 is 15 amino acids. Germline trimming cut 2 bases from V and 6 bases from J; bases unmatched to any gene: 6. Germline values: CDR1 MDHEN, CDR2 SYDVKM.